A selection of T cell receptor beta chains follows, all from one sample in a study of patients and donors after allogeneic stem cell transplantation. One entry per CDR3 protein, called by TCRdb with MiXCR from the RT-PCR reads. Among 30,000 or so distinct CDR3 sequences listed, over 6.5% were seen once. Sequencing was done on a sample of blood, either unsorted or a sorted T cell fraction (not recorded which). These receptor sequences come from a human donor who was either an allogeneic HSCT recipient or a stem cell or donor lymphocyte infusion donor (not recorded which). It is not recorded whose cells these are; they may come from a transplant donor. CDR3s include the opening cysteine and the closing phenylalanine or tryptophan. The D gene is left open where the match is weak. Size tells how often a clone was seen (once, few, many) or the class of an expanded clone, and some rows leave it out.

j_call d_call clone_size v_call cdr3_aa cdr3_nt
TRBJ2-3 - - TRBV6-5 CASSNLTGPSTDTQYF TGTGCCAGCAGCAACCTCACAGGTCCTAGCACAGATACGCAGTATTTT
TRBJ1-1 - many TRBV5-4 CASSLSGTEAFF TGTGCCAGCAGCTTATCAGGCACTGAAGCTTTCTTT
TRBJ1-1 - - TRBV2 CASSIEVALTEAFF TGTGCCAGCAGCATCGAGGTGGCCCTCACTGAAGCTTTCTTT
TRBJ2-7 - - TRBV4-3 CASSQRRSDLASF TGCGCCAGCAGCCAACGCCGGTCCGACCTTGCGTCCTTC
TRBJ2-1 - many TRBV28 CASINEQFF TGTGCCAGCATCAATGAGCAGTTCTTT
TRBJ2-7 - many TRBV28 CASSSSRAYEQYF TGTGCCAGCAGTTCTAGCCGGGCCTACGAGCAGTACTTC
TRBJ2-1 - many TRBV10-3 CTSRGAGNPDEQFF TGTACGAGCCGTGGTGCGGGAAACCCCGATGAGCAGTTCTTC
TRBJ2-7 TRBD1 many TRBV12-3/TRBV12-4 CASSHRGRGSYEQYF TGTGCCAGCAGTCACAGGGGGCGGGGGTCCTACGAGCAGTACTTC
TRBJ1-5 - many TRBV6-1 CASSEALYADTWRPQHF TGTGCCAGCAGTGAAGCGCTTTATGCGGACACCTGGCGGCCCCAGCATTTT
TRBJ1-4 - many TRBV6-2/TRBV6-3 CASKYASGHRRGLFF TGTGCCAGCAAGTACGCATCGGGACACAGGAGGGGACTGTTTTTT
TRBJ1-1 - many TRBV5-1 CASNRGAATGEAFF TGCGCCAGCAATCGGGGGGCAGCCACGGGTGAAGCTTTCTTT
TRBJ2-2 TRBD2 - TRBV20-1 CSARRASGRAEEELFF TGCAGTGCTAGACGGGCTAGCGGGAGGGCCGAGGAGGAGCTGTTTTTT
TRBJ2-7 - few TRBV18 CASSPFGGDSSYEQYF TGTGCCAGCTCACCCTTTGGCGGGGATAGCTCCTACGAGCAGTACTTC
TRBJ2-5 - many TRBV7-9 CASSLHRSRETQYF TGTGCCAGCAGCCTTCACAGGTCGCGGGAGACCCAGTACTTC
TRBJ2-3 - - TRBV6-5 CASSYLGRGTDTQYF TGTGCCAGCAGTTACCTGGGAAGGGGCACAGATACGCAGTATTTT
TRBJ2-1 - - TRBV7-8 CASSLDRWSYNEQFF TGTGCCAGCAGCTTAGACAGATGGTCCTACAATGAGCAGTTCTTC
TRBJ2-6 TRBD2 few TRBV7-2 CASSLLAGVGANVLTF TGTGCCAGCAGCTTATTAGCGGGAGTTGGGGCCAACGTCCTGACTTTC
TRBJ2-7 TRBD2 few TRBV3-1 CASSRRTSGRMGEQYF TGTGCCAGCAGCCGTCGGACTAGCGGGAGGATGGGCGAGCAGTACTTC
TRBJ2-1 TRBD2 few TRBV7-9 CASSSGGEQFF TGTGCCAGCAGCTCGGGGGGTGAGCAGTTCTTC
TRBJ2-1 TRBD2 many TRBV6-5 CASSRPSSGGYNEQFF TGTGCCAGCAGTAGACCCTCTAGCGGGGGATACAATGAGCAGTTCTTC
TRBJ1-1 - many TRBV6-5 CASSRLDTLEAFF TGTGCCAGCAGTCGTCTGGACACTCTTGAAGCTTTCTTT
TRBJ2-2 TRBD1 few TRBV2 CATRTGPGELFF TGTGCCACCCGGACAGGGCCCGGGGAGCTGTTTTTT
TRBJ2-7 TRBD1 many TRBV5-1 CASSLGGTGAYEQYF TGCGCCAGCAGCTTGGGTGGGACAGGCGCCTACGAGCAGTACTTC
TRBJ2-3 - few TRBV14 CASSELGTGTSTDTQYF TGTGCCAGCAGCGAGCTGGGGACGGGGACTAGCACAGATACGCAGTATTTT
TRBJ1-2 TRBD1 many TRBV7-9 CASSRTGEGGYTF TGTGCCAGCAGCCGGACAGGGGAAGGAGGCTACACCTTC
TRBJ1-1 - many TRBV7-9 CASSSQGTLNTEAFF TGTGCCAGCAGCTCCCAGGGGACATTGAACACTGAAGCTTTCTTT
TRBJ2-7 TRBD2 - TRBV28 CATLPGLAGWTAYEQYF TGTGCCACCCTTCCGGGACTAGCGGGATGGACGGCCTACGAGCAGTACTTC
TRBJ2-6 TRBD2 few TRBV12-3/TRBV12-4 CASIPGLAGLSGANVLTF TGTGCCAGCATTCCGGGACTAGCGGGCCTCTCTGGGGCCAACGTCCTGACTTTC
TRBJ1-6 - many TRBV18 CASSPQQGQSYNSPLHF TGTGCCAGCTCACCACAACAGGGCCAGTCCTATAATTCACCCCTCCACTTT
TRBJ1-1 - many TRBV7-2 CASSLAATENTEAFF TGTGCCAGCAGCTTAGCTGCCACGGAGAACACTGAAGCTTTCTTT
TRBJ2-2 TRBD2 - TRBV9 CASSPGLAGAYTGELFF TGTGCCAGCAGCCCGGGACTAGCGGGAGCCTACACCGGGGAGCTGTTTTTT
TRBJ1-5 - many TRBV30 CAWSQNSNQPQHF TGTGCCTGGAGTCAGAATAGCAATCAGCCCCAGCATTTT
TRBJ2-2 TRBD2 many TRBV18 CASSPQRESGELFF TGTGCCAGCTCACCACAGCGGGAGTCCGGGGAGCTGTTTTTT
TRBJ2-5 TRBD2 few TRBV28 CASGSFDSSGREETQYF TGTGCCAGCGGATCGTTTGATTCTAGCGGGAGGGAAGAGACCCAGTACTTC
TRBJ1-6 - many TRBV27 CASSQYPARVAGVNSPLHF TGTGCCAGCAGTCAATATCCCGCCAGAGTAGCAGGGGTAAATTCACCCCTCCACTTT
TRBJ1-1 TRBD1 many TRBV5-1 CASSPLATGHTEAFF TGCGCCAGCAGCCCACTCGCGACAGGGCACACTGAAGCTTTCTTT
TRBJ2-1 TRBD2 few TRBV10-2 CASSEDGPTSGDNEQFF TGCGCCAGCAGTGAGGACGGACCGACTAGCGGGGACAATGAGCAGTTCTTC
TRBJ2-1 TRBD2 - TRBV7-3 CASSSFGTSIDEQFF TGTGCCAGCAGCTCTTTCGGGACTAGCATCGATGAGCAGTTCTTC
TRBJ1-1 - medium-sized TRBV9 CASSPRRGTEAFF TGTGCCAGCAGCCCCCGTCGTGGCACTGAAGCTTTCTTT
TRBJ2-3 - many TRBV20-1 CSAPDSGPKWDTQYF TGCAGTGCTCCCGACTCTGGCCCAAAGTGGGATACGCAGTATTTT
TRBJ2-1 - many TRBV7-9 CASALSWSNEQFF TGTGCCAGCGCTCTCTCTTGGTCCAATGAGCAGTTCTTC
TRBJ1-2 - - TRBV30 CAWRYIGARSYGYTF TGTGCCTGGAGGTACATAGGGGCCCGCTCCTATGGCTACACCTTC
TRBJ1-2 - many TRBV28 CASTPHGEGYTF TGTGCCAGCACCCCCCATGGGGAAGGCTACACCTTC